A single sample gave rise to the 28 T cell receptor beta chains below, sequenced in a study of blood T cell repertoires in COVID-19 (dated by TCRdb to the early 2020s). The library was produced with the immunoSEQ multiplex PCR assay. TCRdb retrieved this table from immuneACCESS and kept in-frame rearrangements only. Not all clones are present; in checked studies, unresolved V genes account for under half, and no reason is known for the remainder. The sample yields 270,000 or so clones; about nine tenths were counted once. The top ten constitute over 4% of the sample. The sequenced sample was PBMCs or T cells enriched from blood (not recorded which). Source of these receptors: a woman aged 30 to 39 with acute COVID-19.

This chain joins TRBV5-1 and TRBJ1-2, with D unclear. This CDR3 contains 14 residues. V was pared by 2 bases and J by 6 bases, with 14 bases between. CDR1 is SGHRS and CDR2 is YFSETQ in the germline V gene. DNA for the CDR3: TGCGCCAGCAGCTTCGAGGGTTGGAGTCATGGCTACACCTTC. It encodes CASSFEGWSHGYTF.

The rearrangement uses TRBV12-5 and TRBJ2-3; 9 bases match TRBD1. After removal of 6 bases from V and 4 bases from J, the junction contained 5 bases not matched to a gene. CDR3 length: 14 amino acids. Germline V gene sequence: CDR1 LGHNT, CDR2 FRNRAP. CDR3 residues: CASGRTGAPDTQYF. As DNA, the CDR3 is TGTGCTAGTGGCAGGACAGGGGCGCCAGATACGCAGTATTTT.

The rearrangement links TRBV21-1 to TRBJ1-5; the table's D call TRBD1 went unverified against the DNA. TRBV21-1 represents a pseudogene. This CDR3 region has 14 residues. CDR3 loop: CASSKDRGGQPQHF. For the CDR3, the DNA is TGTGCCAGCAGCAAAGACAGGGGAGGCCAGCCCCAGCATTTT.

The V and J genes are TRBV27 and TRBJ2-2; 8 bases map to TRBD2. The CDR3 is 16 amino acids. The V gene end was trimmed by 3 bases and the J gene end by 5 bases; junction bases not matched to a gene: 8. Germline assignment: CDR1 MNHEY and CDR2 SMNVEV (reference sequence). The CDR3 loop is CASSFGGRLGTGELFF. The CDR3, as DNA: TGTGCCAGCAGTTTCGGCGGGAGGTTAGGAACCGGGGAGCTGTTTTTT.

The chain joins TRBV4-3 to TRBJ2-1; 15 bases agree with TRBD2. J lost 8 bases, V lost 7 bases, and 9 bases had no gene match. The CDR3 contains 16 residues. Germline V gene sequence: CDR1 LGHNA, CDR2 YSLEER. The chain's CDR3 is CASNVGLAGGYDEQFF. The DNA of the CDR3 is TGCGCCAGCAACGTAGGACTAGCGGGAGGGTATGATGAGCAGTTCTTC.

The chain employs TRBV7-2 and TRBJ2-7; 9 bases are a match to TRBD2. In germline, CDR1 is SGHTA, CDR2 FQGNSA. The CDR3 consists of 16 residues. After removal of 4 bases from V and 0 bases from J, the junction contained 7 bases not matched to a gene. The DNA for the CDR3 is TGTGCCAGCAGCTGGGGGGCTAGCGGGGTCTCCTACGAGCAGTACTTC. Translated, it gives CASSWGASGVSYEQYF.

The CDR3 nucleotides read TGTGCCAGCAGGTCACCCGGGACAGGGGTTCACGAGCAGTACTTC. It translates to CASRSPGTGVHEQYF. This chain links TRBV28 with TRBJ2-7; 10 bases map to TRBD1. The CDR3 is 15 amino acids. The germline CDR1 and CDR2 sequences are MDHEN and SYDVKM. The ends lost 6 bases at V and 5 bases at J; junction bases unmatched: 10. Full variable domain (rest looked up from reference TRBV28 and TRBJ2-7): DVKVTQSSRYLVKRTGEKVFLECVQDMDHENMFWYRQDPGLGLRLIYFSYDVKMKEKGDIPEGYSVSREKKERFSLILESASTNQTSMYLCASRSPGTGVHEQYFGPGTRLTVT.

CDR3 in amino acids: CASSNHFRYTGELFF. The DNA for the CDR3 is TGTGCCAGCAGCAATCATTTCAGATACACCGGGGAGCTGTTTTTT. The chain links TRBV21-1 to TRBJ2-2; the table's TRBD1 call for D was not verified on the DNA. TRBV21-1 is shown as a pseudogene. The CDR3 has 15 amino acids.

The J gene is TRBJ1-1, the V gene TRBV5-1; 7 nucleotides agree with TRBD1. The CDR3 has 14 residues. The V gene's germline CDR1 is SGHRS and CDR2 YFSETQ. The ends lost 4 bases at V and 1 base at J; junction bases unmatched: 4. CDR3 in DNA: TGCGCCAGCAGCGAGGGACAGCCGAACACTGAAGCTTTCTTT. Residues: CASSEGQPNTEAFF. The complete variable domain, with remaining parts taken from reference TRBV5-1 and TRBJ1-1, reads KAGVTQTPRYLIKTRGQQVTLSCSPISGHRSVSWYQQTPGQGLQFLFEYFSETQRNKGNFPGRFSGRQFSNSRSEMNVSTLELGDSALYLCASSEGQPNTEAFFGQGTRLTVV.

The chain uses TRBV28 and TRBJ1-3, with 7 bases aligning to TRBD1. The trim removed 3 bases at V and 4 bases at J, leaving 15 bases unmatched. The CDR3 runs 18 residues. CDR1 is MDHEN, CDR2 SYDVKM, per germline. The CDR3: CASSFSVYPQGGGNTIYF. CDR3 nucleotides: TGTGCCAGCAGTTTCTCCGTTTACCCTCAGGGGGGAGGAAACACCATATATTTT.

This clone showed up just a few times. The rearrangement links TRBV6-4 to TRBJ2-1; tentative D call: TRBD1 (6 bases). The CDR3 runs to 15 residues. Germline V lookup: CDR1 MRHNA, CDR2 SNTAGT. Trimming pared 4 bases from V and 4 bases from J, leaving 14 bases between. The CDR3 is CASSARKGEYNEQFF. The CDR3 coding sequence is TGTGCCAGCAGTGCGCGGAAGGGGGAATACAATGAGCAGTTCTTC.

This chain uses TRBV7-9 with TRBJ1-4, with 7 bases that match TRBD1. Germline CDR1 is SEHNR and CDR2 is FQNEAQ (reference sequence). This CDR3 comprises 16 residues. The junction had 5 bases not matched to a gene; V was cut back by 1 base and J by 3 bases. The CDR3 DNA is TGTGCCAGCAGCTTAGTGCGACAGGGAGCTAATGAAAAACTGTTTTTT. This gives the protein CASSLVRQGANEKLFF.

The chain couples TRBV5-1 to TRBJ2-7, with 8 bases fitting TRBD2. The V and J ends lost 1 base and 4 bases, in that order; junction bases with no gene match: 4. Germline V lookup: CDR1 SGHRS, CDR2 YFSETQ. The CDR3 extends over 14 amino acids. The DNA for the CDR3 is TGCGCCAGCAGCTTGAAAACTAGCGGTTACGAGCAGTACTTC. It is translated as CASSLKTSGYEQYF.

This clone was counted a single time. V usage is TRBV13 and J usage is TRBJ1-2; 10 bases match TRBD1. V was pared by 5 bases and J by 9 bases, with 9 bases of the junction left unmatched. The length of the CDR3 is 14 residues. Germline-derived CDR1 and CDR2 are PRHDT and FYEKMQ (reference sequence). CDR3 sequence (DNA): TGTGCCAGCAGCGGCCAGACAGGGGGCACGAGCTACACCTTC. Translated: CASSGQTGGTSYTF. The variable domain in full, with the rest retrieved from reference TRBV13 and TRBJ1-2, is AAGVIQSPRHLIKEKRETATLKCYPIPRHDTVYWYQQGPGQDPQFLISFYEKMQSDKGSIPDRFSAQQFSDYHSELNMSSLELGDSALYFCASSGQTGGTSYTFGSGTRLTVV.

The rearrangement uses TRBV21-1 and TRBJ2-5; TRBD2 was called by the table and not checked on the DNA. TRBV21-1 is given as a pseudogene. This CDR3 has 19 residues. CDR3 in DNA: TGTGCCAGCAGCAAGTTATGGACTAGCGGGAAGATGAACCAAGAGACCCAGTACTTC. Translating it yields CASSKLWTSGKMNQETQYF.

The chain is built from TRBV27 and TRBJ2-2, with 7 bases matching TRBD2. CDR1 and CDR2 (germline): MNHEY, SMNVEV (reference sequence). The CDR3 runs 17 residues. V gave up 5 bases and J gave up 0 bases; unmatched junction bases: 9. CDR3 residues: CASSDDQLAPNTGELFF. The CDR3 region has the DNA TGTGCCAGCAGTGATGACCAACTAGCGCCGAACACCGGGGAGCTGTTTTTT.

The chain carries TRBV5-6 and TRBJ1-5; 11 bases map to TRBD1. V lost 3 bases, J lost 5 bases, and 7 bases stayed unmatched. This CDR3 has 16 amino acids. Germline V gene sequence: CDR1 SGHDT, CDR2 YYEEEE. In DNA, the CDR3 is TGTGCCAGCAGCTATTCTTGGGGACAGGGGGATCAGCCCCAGCATTTT. It codes for CASSYSWGQGDQPQHF.

The table lists this clone with a count of one. Sequence at one end of the junction differs from germline and may be a read error. V is TRBV6-6 and J is TRBJ2-3, with D perhaps TRBD2 (6 bases). The CDR3 totals 16 residues. Germline values: CDR1 MNHNY, CDR2 SVGAGI (reference sequence). The CDR3 here is CASSNSLAPSTDTQYF. CDR3 nucleotides: TGTGCCAGCAGTAACTCTCTAGCGCCTAGCACAGATACGCAGTATTTT.

The rearrangement links TRBV28 to TRBJ1-1; possibly TRBD1 for D (5 bases). Trimming shortened V by 2 bases and J by 0 bases, and 13 bases separated the two germline ends. CDR1 and CDR2 from the germline V gene are MDHEN and SYDVKM. The CDR3 runs 16 residues. The CDR3 coding sequence is TGTGCCAGCAGTTTAGAAGGGGCTTCTATGAACACTGAAGCTTTCTTT. It specifies CASSLEGASMNTEAFF.

The table lists this clone with a few counts. The CDR3 DNA reads TGTGCCAGCAGTTACCACCTTAGCGGATCCTACGAGCAGTACTTC. It codes for CASSYHLSGSYEQYF. This rearrangement joins TRBV28 to TRBJ2-7; the D gene is possibly TRBD2 (6 bases). Germline loops: CDR1 MDHEN, CDR2 SYDVKM. V was trimmed by 4 bases and J by 1 base, leaving 14 bases between them. The CDR3 is 15 residues long.

This chain connects TRBV28 to TRBJ1-1; no definite D call. The CDR3 is made up of 11 amino acids. From germline, CDR1 is MDHEN and CDR2 SYDVKM. Trimming removed 8 bases from V and 10 bases from J, with 14 bases in between. Here the CDR3 DNA reads TGTGCCAGCTCCAACCCTTCAGGAGCTTTCTTT. Translated, it gives CASSNPSGAFF.

The rearrangement links TRBV19 to TRBJ2-7, with 10 bases lining up with TRBD1. With V trimmed by 7 bases and J by 2 bases, 11 bases remained unmatched. The CDR3 is 16 amino acids. Germline CDR1 reads LNHDA; CDR2 reads SQIVND (reference sequence). The CDR3 loop is CASTPGQGSPTYEQYF. The CDR3 DNA reads as TGTGCCAGTACCCCGGGACAGGGGTCCCCGACCTACGAGCAGTACTTC. The entire variable domain, with the rest obtained from reference TRBV19 and TRBJ2-7, is as follows: DGGITQSPKYLFRKEGQNVTLSCEQNLNHDAMYWYRQDPGQGLRLIYYSQIVNDFQKGDIAEGYSVSREKKESFPLTVTSAQKNPTAFYLCASTPGQGSPTYEQYFGPGTRLTVT.

CDR3 sequence (DNA): TGTGCCAGCAGTCGTGACATGAACCCCCACGAGACCCAGTACTTC. Protein sequence: CASSRDMNPHETQYF. V usage is TRBV7-6 and J usage is TRBJ2-5; D unresolved. The V gene's germline CDR1 is SGHVS and CDR2 FNYEAQ. The CDR3 sequence is 15 residues long. V lost 6 bases, J lost 5 bases, and 19 bases lay in between.

The gene calls are TRBV9 and TRBJ1-3; a weak D match, TRBD1 (5 bases). Germline assignment: CDR1 SGDLS and CDR2 YYNGEE. V lost 4 bases and J lost 0, with 17 bases in between. The CDR3 has 17 residues. In nucleotides, the CDR3 is TGTGCCAGCAGCCCAGACAGCGAACTAAGCTCTGGAAACACCATATATTTT. The encoded protein is CASSPDSELSSGNTIYF. The full variable domain, in which reference TRBV9 and TRBJ1-3 provide the parts outside the CDR3, is DSGVTQTPKHLITATGQRVTLRCSPRSGDLSVYWYQQSLDQGLQFLIQYYNGEERAKGNILERFSAQQFPDLHSELNLSSLELGDSALYFCASSPDSELSSGNTIYFGEGSWLTVV.

V and J are TRBV7-3 and TRBJ2-3; D ambiguous. The V end was cut by 5 bases, the J end by 4 bases, with 10 bases between. CDR1 and CDR2 (germline): SGHTA, FQGTGA. This CDR3 is 13 amino acids long. The CDR3 loop is CASSPGLADTQYF. The CDR3 nucleotides read TGTGCCAGCAGCCCGGGTCTCGCAGATACGCAGTATTTT.

The V gene is TRBV28, the J gene TRBJ1-1; TRBD1 is a possible D gene (6 bases). The CDR3 extends over 14 amino acids. V was trimmed by 6 bases and J by 7 bases, leaving 18 bases between them. From germline, CDR1 is MDHEN and CDR2 SYDVKM. The CDR3 bases are TGTGCCAGCAGCTCACAGGGTCGAGCGATTGAAGCTTTCTTT. It is translated as CASSSQGRAIEAFF.

The chain combines TRBV11-2 with TRBJ2-3, with D tentatively TRBD2 (5 bases). The CDR3 has 13 residues. Germline CDR1 and CDR2: SGHAT and FQNNGV. V was cut by 5 bases and J by 2 bases, with 8 bases left in between. Written as DNA, the CDR3 is TGTGCCAGCAGCCCGGACTTCACAGATACGCAGTATTTT. It codes for CASSPDFTDTQYF.

This chain links TRBV29-1 with TRBJ2-2; 11 bases agree with TRBD1. The CDR3 totals 14 residues. CDR1 is SQVTM, CDR2 ANQGSEA, per germline. Unmatched junction bases numbered 5, after V lost 4 bases and J lost 7 bases. CDR3 bases: TGCAGCGTTGGGAGGACAGGGGGCAACGGGGAGCTGTTTTTT. Translation gives CSVGRTGGNGELFF.